These T cell receptor beta chains were read from a single sample in a study of blood T cell repertoires in COVID-19. Sequenced by immunoSEQ multiplex PCR; TCRdb stores in-frame clones only, minus some. The table includes a few hundred thousand clones, about 87% detected once. The sample was peripheral blood. The receptors were gathered from a woman aged 45-65 years with COVID-19, enrolled during active disease. The CDR3 runs from the conserved cysteine through the conserved F or W. The order of the fields is D gene, clone size, J gene, V gene, CDR3 DNA, CDR3 protein. The D gene is left open where the match is weak. The size field is filled for only some rows; it gives once, few, many or a size class.

.,.,TRBJ1-5,TRBV10-3,TGTGCCATCAGCGGGGGACAGCCCCAGCATTTT,CAISGGQPQHF
TRBD1,.,TRBJ1-1,TRBV5-1,TGCGCCAGCAGCTTTACAGGGGCTTTGAACACTGAAGCTTTCTTT,CASSFTGALNTEAFF
.,once,TRBJ1-2,TRBV7-9,TGTGCCAGCACCCGTGGCGAGGTGAACTATGGCTACACCTTC,CASTRGEVNYGYTF
.,.,TRBJ1-5,TRBV6-5,TGTGCCAGCAGTTACTCGGGGGGGCCCCAGCATTTT,CASSYSGGPQHF
.,.,TRBJ2-7,TRBV5-1,TGCGCCAGCAGCTTGGAGGGTCAGGGCCAGTACTTC,CASSLEGQGQYF
.,.,TRBJ2-7,TRBV5-1,TGCGCCAGCCACAGCAATAGGAACGAGCAGTACTTC,CASHSNRNEQYF
.,.,TRBJ2-1,TRBV2,TGTGCCAGCCGCCTCGGGCAGGGAAGGTACAATGAGCAGTTCTTC,CASRLGQGRYNEQFF
.,.,TRBJ2-1,TRBV2,TGTGCCAGCAGTGAAGGTCTTCGGGGGAGAACCTACAATGAGCAGTTCTTC,CASSEGLRGRTYNEQFF
.,.,TRBJ2-7,TRBV19,TGTGCCAGTAGTATCTACCAAGGACAGCAACCTACCGGGCAGTACTTC,CASSIYQGQQPTGQYF
.,.,TRBJ1-2,TRBV5-1,TGCGCCAGCAGCTTGGTCGGGGACATCCTTTCAGACCCCTATGGCTACACCTTC,CASSLVGDILSDPYGYTF
TRBD1,.,TRBJ2-2,TRBV9,TGTGCCAGCAGCCTGACAGGGGCGAACACCGGGGAGCTGTTTTTT,CASSLTGANTGELFF
TRBD2,.,TRBJ2-1,TRBV5-8,TGTGCCAGCAGCTTGGGGCAACTAGCGGGGTCCAATGAGCAGTTCTTC,CASSLGQLAGSNEQFF
.,.,TRBJ2-1,TRBV28,TGTGCCAGCAGTTCAATTGGGGGCGGGGGAACCTACAATGAGCAGTTCTTC,CASSSIGGGGTYNEQFF
.,.,TRBJ1-2,TRBV7-2,TGTGCCAGCAGCCCCCTGGCAGGGCTAGGTGGCTACACCTTC,CASSPLAGLGGYTF
.,.,TRBJ1-4,TRBV2,TGTGCCGATGGACAGCTGAATGAAAAACTGTTTTTT,CADGQLNEKLFF
.,.,TRBJ1-5,TRBV19,TGTGCCAGTATCTCGGGCCCAAGCGCCCAGGGACAGCCCCAGCATTTT,CASISGPSAQGQPQHF
.,.,TRBJ1-3,TRBV21-1,TGTGCCAGCAGCCAGCTTGAGGGCACCTTCTCTGGAAACACCATATATTTT,CASSQLEGTFSGNTIYF
.,.,TRBJ2-7,TRBV9,TGTGCCAGCAGCGTAGTACCGGGGGGCGCTTACGAGCAGTACTTC,CASSVVPGGAYEQYF
TRBD1,.,TRBJ1-1,TRBV27,TGTGCCAGCCAAACAGGGGGCTCGGCAGGAACTTTCTTT,CASQTGGSAGTFF
.,.,TRBJ2-4,TRBV3-1/TRBV3-2,TGTGCCAGCAGCCAAGTTTCCGGGGTTCAGTACTTC,CASSQVSGVQYF
.,.,TRBJ1-6,TRBV30,TGTGCCTGGAGTGTAAGCAGGCTGCCGAATTCACCCCTCCACTTT,CAWSVSRLPNSPLHF
.,.,TRBJ2-7,TRBV5-4,TGTGCCAGCAGCGGAGGACCCTACGAGCAGTACTTC,CASSGGPYEQYF
.,.,TRBJ1-3,TRBV20-1,TGCAGTGCTAGTTCGGGGGAAATCGGAACCACCATATATTTT,CSASSGEIGTTIYF
.,.,TRBJ1-2,TRBV27,TGTGCCAGCAGTGTACAGGGAGCTAACTATGGCTACACCTTC,CASSVQGANYGYTF
TRBD2,few,TRBJ2-1,TRBV19,TGTGCCAGTAGTATCCCGCGGGGGGGCAATGAGCAGTTCTTC,CASSIPRGGNEQFF
.,.,TRBJ2-7,TRBV12-2,TGTGCAAGTCGCGAAAGGGGAAGGAACTACGAGCAGTACTTC,CASRERGRNYEQYF
.,.,TRBJ1-5,TRBV5-6,TGTGCCAGCAGCACAGGACGGACAAATCAGCCCCAGCATTTT,CASSTGRTNQPQHF
.,.,TRBJ1-2,TRBV5-6,TGTGCCAGCAGCTTAGGGGGATCCAACTATGGCTACACCTTC,CASSLGGSNYGYTF
TRBD1,.,TRBJ1-2,TRBV30,TGTGCCTGGAGTCTGGACAGGGCTGGCTACACCTTC,CAWSLDRAGYTF
.,.,TRBJ2-7,TRBV24-1,TGTGCCACCAGTGATGGAGGCACCTACGAGCAGTACTTC,CATSDGGTYEQYF
.,few,TRBJ2-1,TRBV3-1/TRBV3-2,TGTGCCAGCAGCCAAGGCGCCTCAAAATACAATGAGCAGTTCTTC,CASSQGASKYNEQFF
.,.,TRBJ1-5,TRBV28,TGTGCCAGCAGTTTGCCCGGTTCCCCGGGTAGCAATCAGCCCCAGCATTTT,CASSLPGSPGSNQPQHF
TRBD1,.,TRBJ1-5,TRBV2,TGTGCCAGCAGTTGGGACAGGGAGGGGGGACAGCCCCAGCATTTT,CASSWDREGGQPQHF
.,.,TRBJ2-1,TRBV6-5,TGTGCCAGCAGTTACGGAGGTCGGGTAGCGGCGAATGAGCAGTTCTTC,CASSYGGRVAANEQFF
.,.,TRBJ1-3,TRBV5-6,TGTGCCAGCAGCTTGATCGGTGTTGGAAACACCATATATTTT,CASSLIGVGNTIYF
TRBD1,.,TRBJ1-1,TRBV9,TGTGCCAGCAGCCAGGACAGGGGCACTGAAGCTTTCTTT,CASSQDRGTEAFF
TRBD2,.,TRBJ2-5,TRBV6-5,TGTGCCAGCAGTCGGACTAGCCTAGAGACCCAGTACTTC,CASSRTSLETQYF
TRBD1,.,TRBJ1-1,TRBV5-1,TGCGCCAGCAGCCCAAGTACAGGGGTGAACACTGAAGCTTTCTTT,CASSPSTGVNTEAFF
.,.,TRBJ1-2,TRBV25-1,TGTGCCAGCAGTGCAGGGGCTGGCTACACCTTC,CASSAGAGYTF
.,.,TRBJ1-1,TRBV29-1,TGCAGCGTTCGGAGTGCGAACACTGAAGCTTTCTTT,CSVRSANTEAFF
.,.,TRBJ1-2,TRBV7-9,TGTGCCAGCAGCCCAGGAAGGTGGTCCTATGGCTACACCTTC,CASSPGRWSYGYTF
.,.,TRBJ1-4,TRBV5-4,TGTGCCAGCAGCTTGGGGGGGCGCAGAGAAAAACTGTTTTTT,CASSLGGRREKLFF
TRBD1,.,TRBJ1-1,TRBV12-3/TRBV12-4,TGTGCCAGCAGTTCCGGACAGGTCGGAGGAGCTTTCTTT,CASSSGQVGGAFF
.,.,TRBJ1-2,TRBV5-6,TGTGCCAGCAGCTTGGGCCCTAGGACAAGTGGCTACACCTTC,CASSLGPRTSGYTF
TRBD2,.,TRBJ2-2,TRBV9,TGTGCCAGCAGCGTCAGCGGGGGGTCGATCACCGGGGAGCTGTTTTTT,CASSVSGGSITGELFF
TRBD1,.,TRBJ1-2,TRBV11-3,TGTGCCAGCAGCTTCCGGACAGGGTATGGCTACACCTTC,CASSFRTGYGYTF